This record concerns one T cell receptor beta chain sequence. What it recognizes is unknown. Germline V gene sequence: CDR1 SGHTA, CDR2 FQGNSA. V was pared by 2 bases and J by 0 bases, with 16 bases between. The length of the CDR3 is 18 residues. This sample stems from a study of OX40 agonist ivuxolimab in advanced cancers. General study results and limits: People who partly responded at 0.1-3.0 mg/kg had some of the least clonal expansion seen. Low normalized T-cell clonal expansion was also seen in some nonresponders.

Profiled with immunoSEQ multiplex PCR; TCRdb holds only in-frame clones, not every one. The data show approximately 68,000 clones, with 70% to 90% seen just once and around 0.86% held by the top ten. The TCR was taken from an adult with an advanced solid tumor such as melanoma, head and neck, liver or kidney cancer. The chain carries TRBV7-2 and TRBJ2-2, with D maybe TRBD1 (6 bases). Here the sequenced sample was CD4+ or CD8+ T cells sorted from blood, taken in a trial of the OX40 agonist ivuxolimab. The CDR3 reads CASSLPITQGPNTGELFF. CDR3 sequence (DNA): TGTGCCAGCAGCTTACCTATAACACAGGGCCCGAACACCGGGGAGCTGTTTTTT.